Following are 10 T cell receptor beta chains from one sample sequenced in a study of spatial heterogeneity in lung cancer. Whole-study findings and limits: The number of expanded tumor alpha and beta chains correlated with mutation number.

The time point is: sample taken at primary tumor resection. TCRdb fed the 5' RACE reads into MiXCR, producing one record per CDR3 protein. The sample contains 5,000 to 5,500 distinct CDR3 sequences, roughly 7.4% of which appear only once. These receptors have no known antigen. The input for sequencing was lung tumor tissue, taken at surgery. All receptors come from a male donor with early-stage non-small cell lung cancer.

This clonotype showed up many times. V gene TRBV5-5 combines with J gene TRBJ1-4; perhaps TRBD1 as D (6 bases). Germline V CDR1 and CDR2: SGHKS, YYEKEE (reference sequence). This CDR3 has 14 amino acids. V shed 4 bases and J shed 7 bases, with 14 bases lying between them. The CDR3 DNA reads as TGTGCCAGCAGCCGGGGGGCGAGGATTGAAAAACTGTTTTTT. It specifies CASSRGARIEKLFF.

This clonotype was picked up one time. CDR3 in DNA: TGTGCCAGCAGCTTGAGACCGACAGGGATTCTCACCGGGGAGCTGTTTTTT. This sequence encodes CASSLRPTGILTGELFF. The rearrangement links TRBV5-6 to TRBJ2-2; TRBD1 matches 7 bases. Germline V gene sequence: CDR1 SGHDT, CDR2 YYEEEE. This CDR3 has 17 residues. Trimming cost V 1 base and J 4 bases; bases outside gene matches: 10.

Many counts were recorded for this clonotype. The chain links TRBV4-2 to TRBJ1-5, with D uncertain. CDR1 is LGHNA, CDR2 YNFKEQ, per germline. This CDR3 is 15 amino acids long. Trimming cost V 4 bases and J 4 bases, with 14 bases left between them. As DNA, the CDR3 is TGTGCCAGCAGCCCCCACGACATACCTAATCAGCCCCAGCATTTT. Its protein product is CASSPHDIPNQPQHF.

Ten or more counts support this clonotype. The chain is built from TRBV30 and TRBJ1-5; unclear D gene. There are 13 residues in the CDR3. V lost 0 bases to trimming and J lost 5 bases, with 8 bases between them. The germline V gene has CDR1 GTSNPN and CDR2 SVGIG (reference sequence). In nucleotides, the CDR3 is TGTGCCTGGAGTGTAGGTGAGGATCAGCCCCAGCATTTT. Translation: CAWSVGEDQPQHF.

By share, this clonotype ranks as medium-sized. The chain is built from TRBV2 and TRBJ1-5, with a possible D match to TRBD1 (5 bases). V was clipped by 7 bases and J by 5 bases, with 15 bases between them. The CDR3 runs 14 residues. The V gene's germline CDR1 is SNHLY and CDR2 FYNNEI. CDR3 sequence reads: CASTQRGEDQPQHF. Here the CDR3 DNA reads TGTGCCAGCACCCAAAGAGGGGAGGATCAGCCCCAGCATTTT.

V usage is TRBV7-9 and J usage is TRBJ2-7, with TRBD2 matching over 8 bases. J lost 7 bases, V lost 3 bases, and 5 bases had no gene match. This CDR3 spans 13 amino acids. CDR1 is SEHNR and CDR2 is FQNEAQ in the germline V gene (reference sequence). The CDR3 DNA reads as TGTGCCAGCAGCTTGGGACTAGTCAGAGAGCAGTACTTC. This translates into CASSLGLVREQYF.

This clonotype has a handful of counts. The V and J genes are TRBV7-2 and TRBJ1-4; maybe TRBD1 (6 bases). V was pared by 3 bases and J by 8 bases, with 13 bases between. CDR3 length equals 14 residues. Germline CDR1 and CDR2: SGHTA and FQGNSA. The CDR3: CASSLGGGGEKLFF. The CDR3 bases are TGTGCCAGCAGCTTGGGGGGCGGAGGGGAAAAACTGTTTTTT.

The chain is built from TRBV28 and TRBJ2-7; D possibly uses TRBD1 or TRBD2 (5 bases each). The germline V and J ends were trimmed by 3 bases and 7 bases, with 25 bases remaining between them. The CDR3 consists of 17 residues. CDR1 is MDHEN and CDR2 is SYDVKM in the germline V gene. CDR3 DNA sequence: TGTGCCAGCAGTTTGTGGGGGTGGAAGGTGGAAGAAGGGGAGCAGTACTTC. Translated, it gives CASSLWGWKVEEGEQYF.

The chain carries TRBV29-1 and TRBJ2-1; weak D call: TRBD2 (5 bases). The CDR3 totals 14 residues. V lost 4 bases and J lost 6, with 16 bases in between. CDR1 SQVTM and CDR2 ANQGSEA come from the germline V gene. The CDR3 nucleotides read TGCAGCGTTGGAGAGGGAAGCGGAATCAATGAGCAGTTCTTC. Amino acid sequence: CSVGEGSGINEQFF.

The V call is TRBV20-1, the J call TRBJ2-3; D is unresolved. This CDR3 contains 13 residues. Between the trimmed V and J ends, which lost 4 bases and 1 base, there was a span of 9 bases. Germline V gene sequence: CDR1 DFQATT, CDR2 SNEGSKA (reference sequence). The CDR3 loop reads CSAIFRGTDTQYF. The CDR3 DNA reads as TGCAGTGCTATATTTAGAGGCACAGATACGCAGTATTTT.